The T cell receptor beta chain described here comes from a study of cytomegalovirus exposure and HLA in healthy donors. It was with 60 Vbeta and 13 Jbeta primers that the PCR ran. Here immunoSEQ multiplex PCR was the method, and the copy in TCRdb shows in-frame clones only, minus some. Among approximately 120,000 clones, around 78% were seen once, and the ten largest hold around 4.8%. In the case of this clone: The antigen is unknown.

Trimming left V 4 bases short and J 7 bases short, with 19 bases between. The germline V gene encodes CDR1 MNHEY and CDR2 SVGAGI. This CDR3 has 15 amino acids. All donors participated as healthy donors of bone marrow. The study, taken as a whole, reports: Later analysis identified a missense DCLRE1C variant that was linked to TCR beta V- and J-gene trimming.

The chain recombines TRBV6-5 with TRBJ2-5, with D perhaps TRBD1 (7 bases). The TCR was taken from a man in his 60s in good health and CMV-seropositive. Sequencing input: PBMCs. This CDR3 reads CASSWALGGGGTQYF. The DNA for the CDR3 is TGTGCCAGCAGTTGGGCCCTAGGAGGGGGCGGGACCCAGTACTTC.